This T cell receptor (beta chain) was profiled in a study of blood T cell repertoires in COVID-19. On the study more broadly: The analysed material was cDNA or gDNA that came from T cells, B-cell-depleted T cells, or PBMCs.

Source study methods: Amplification of reference gene primers was used by the study to estimate nucleated cell counts. Here immunoSEQ multiplex PCR was the method, and the copy in TCRdb shows in-frame clones only, minus some. The V and J calls and clone size come from that table; D and trimming were worked out from the DNA. The table records over 130,000 clones, around 84% of them present only once. The CDR3 loop spans 14 amino acids. Germline loops: CDR1 MDHEN, CDR2 SYDVKM. J gave up 4 bases and V 11 bases, and 12 bases lay outside the gene matches. The chain links TRBV28 to TRBJ2-5, with 8 nucleotides matching TRBD2. Sequenced material: peripheral blood. The TCR originated in a human donor in a cohort sampled during active COVID-19. The DNA for the CDR3 is TGTGCCGCGGGGGGCGGGAATTTTGTAGAGACCCAGTACTTC. Protein: CAAGGGNFVETQYF.